Listed here are 7 T cell receptor beta chains from one sample, sequenced in a study of CD8+ T cells in alopecia areata. The sorting of pooled cutaneous lymph node cells relied on CD4, CD8alpha, NKG2D, NKG2ACE and other markers. cDNA serving as the sequencing template came from extracted, reverse transcribed RNA. Only in-frame clones appear in the TCRdb table, and some are missing; sequencing was by immunoSEQ multiplex PCR. This repertoire holds approximately 280,000 clones, and none appear only once. The sample taken for sequencing was CD4+ T cells sorted from a lymph node. These receptors were collected from a C3H/HeJ mouse with alopecia areata. The MHC haplotype of the strain is H2-k.

The table lists this clone with a few counts. The genes are named according to mouse. The read ends 4 residues shy of where the CDR3 ends; the end is completed using the germline J gene. The J gene is TRBJ2-3, the V gene TRBV13-3; TRBD2 agrees at 14 bases. Looked up from germline, CDR1 is NNHDY and CDR2 is SYVADS. The length of the CDR3 is 18 residues. J gave up 0 bases and V 2 bases, and 5 bases lay outside the gene matches. This CDR3 reads CASSEGTGGARSAETLYF. The sequenced CDR3 bases are TGTGCCAGCAGTGAGGGGACTGGGGGGGCGCGGAGTGCAGAA.

In this sample, this clone turned up a few times. Genes and germline are mouse. The read terminates 4 residues ahead of where the CDR3 ends, so the germline J gene completes it. This chain connects TRBV1 to TRBJ1-2, with a possible D match to TRBD1 (5 bases). Germline V CDR1 and CDR2: NSQYPW, LRSPGD (reference sequence). Trimming pared 0 bases from V and 3 bases from J, leaving 5 bases between. The CDR3 is 13 residues long. The CDR3 here is CTCSAETDSDYTF. The CDR3 bases that were read are TGCACCTGCAGTGCAGAGACAGACTCC.

This clone was recorded a few times. It may be a read error: a sequence one base away is much more abundant. Gene names follow the mouse nomenclature. The read terminates 4 residues ahead of where the CDR3 ends, so the germline J gene completes it. The V call is TRBV1, the J call TRBJ2-7; the D gene could be TRBD1 or TRBD2 (5 bases each). CDR3 length: 12 amino acids. The germline gives CDR1 NSQYPW, CDR2 LRSPGD (reference sequence). This CDR3 reads CTCSAGGHEQYF. The sequenced part of the CDR3 DNA is TGCACCTGCAGTGCAGGGGGCCAT.

Only a few counts were recorded for this clone. Genes here carry mouse names. The CDR3 extends 4 residues past the end of the read, so its final part is completed from the germline J gene. This chain links TRBV13-1 with TRBJ2-3, with 9 positions matching TRBD1. V lost 3 bases, J lost 3 bases, and 5 bases stayed unmatched. The CDR3 consists of 15 residues. CDR1 NSHNY and CDR2 SYGAGN come from the germline V gene. The CDR3 DNA, read in part, is TGTGCCAGCAGTGCCGGGACAGGGAGGGCAGAA. This sequence encodes CASSAGTGRAE. The full CDR3 protein reads CASSAGTGRAETLYF.

In this sample, this clone turned up a few times. Mouse gene names apply. With the read ending 4 residues before the CDR3 end, the germline J gene is used to fill in that end. The gene calls are TRBV13-1 and TRBJ2-3; 14 bases are shared with TRBD2. From germline, CDR1 is NSHNY and CDR2 SYGAGN. With 3 bases clipped from V and 0 bases from J, the junction kept 12 bases outside the gene matches. This CDR3 region has 20 residues. Partial CDR3 DNA: TGTGCCAGCAGTGTCCAACCGGGACTGGGGGGGCGCGGGAGTGCAGAA. It is translated as CASSVQPGLGGRGSAE. The CDR3 in full is CASSVQPGLGGRGSAETLYF.

Remarks on this clone: Gene names and germline refer to mouse. The read finishes 4 residues shy of the CDR3 end, and the germline J gene is used to complete it. V and J are TRBV5 and TRBJ2-5; 9 bases match TRBD2. The CDR3 has 18 amino acids. CDR1 and CDR2 (germline): LGHNA, YNLKQL (reference sequence). Incomplete CDR3 DNA: TGTGCCAGCAGCCAAGATCCCCCGATGGGGGGGCTAGGTGAC. This gives the protein CASSQDPPMGGLGD. The whole CDR3 region reads CASSQDPPMGGLGDTQYF.

In the case of this clone: The germline and genes are mouse ones. The read halts 4 residues ahead of the CDR3 end, with the missing end drawn from the germline J gene. Other DNA sequences of this sample code for an identical CDR3. The chain employs TRBV1 and TRBJ1-1; D unresolved. Germline V gives CDR1 NSQYPW, CDR2 LRSPGD (reference sequence). Between the trimmed V and J ends, which lost 0 bases and 3 bases, there was a span of 8 bases. The CDR3 consists of 14 residues. The chain's CDR3 is CTCSADLGYTEVFF. The part of the CDR3 DNA that was read is TGCACCTGCAGTGCAGATCTGGGGTACACA. The variable domain in full, completed from reference TRBV1 and TRBJ1-1, reads VTLLEQNPRWRLVPRGQAVNLRCILKNSQYPWMSWYQQDLQKQLQWLFTLRSPGDKEVKSLPGADYLATRVTDTELRLQVANMSQGRTLYCTCSADLGYTEVFFGKGTRLTVV.